Included here is one T cell receptor beta chain sequence, with context. Its antigen is not identified. Use of 60 Vbeta and 13 Jbeta primers characterized the PCR. TCRdb's copy holds only in-frame clones and misses some; the assay was immunoSEQ multiplex PCR. The profile shows approximately 160,000 clones, about 77% of them singletons. This specimen belongs to a study of cytomegalovirus exposure and HLA in healthy donors. Study findings and constraints: Sequencing had likely introduced a cluster of highly shared sequence variants as an artifact.

The source of this sequence is a male donor in good health and CMV-seropositive. Material: PBMCs.

CDR3 nucleotides: TGTGCCAGCTCAGCCGGTTGGAACACTGAAGCTTTCTTT. Protein sequence: CASSAGWNTEAFF. The gene calls are TRBV18 and TRBJ1-1; the D is unclear. Germline CDR1 reads KGHSH; CDR2 reads LQKENI. The CDR3 is 13 amino acids. V lost 5 bases, J lost 1 base, and 8 bases lay in between. Complete variable domain (other parts from reference TRBV18 and TRBJ1-1): NAGVMQNPRHLVRRRGQEARLRCSPMKGHSHVYWYRQLPEEGLKFMVYLQKENIIDESGMPKERFSAEFPKEGPSILRIQQVVRGDSAAYFCASSAGWNTEAFFGQGTRLTVV.